This TCR beta chain emerged from a study of identical twins. Germline lookup yields CDR1 LGHNA and CDR2 YNFKEQ. CDR3 size: 14 residues. Trimming cost V 3 bases and J 2 bases; bases outside gene matches: 2. This clonotype was counted between two and nine times. TCRdb re-called the 5' RACE reads through MiXCR, storing one row per CDR3 protein. The table includes fewer than 550,000 distinct CDR3 sequences, 12% to 15% detected once. The data were also submitted as part of a second study, on yellow fever vaccine responses in identical twins.

The clonotype comes from a woman in her late teens or twenties in good health. J is TRBJ2-3 and V is TRBV4-2, with 7 nucleotides matching TRBD1. Sample: CD4+ T cells sorted from blood. The CDR3 bases are TGTGCCAGCAGCCACACAGGGGTCACAGATACGCAGTATTTT. It is translated as CASSHTGVTDTQYF.